The 7 T cell receptor beta chains below were found in one sample sequenced in a study of cytomegalovirus exposure and HLA in healthy donors. 60 Vbeta and 13 Jbeta primers were used in PCR. The repertoire was sequenced with immunoSEQ multiplex PCR; TCRdb's copy has only in-frame clones and lacks some. The table records 90,000 to 150,000 clones, roughly 80% of them present only once. Input material: PBMCs. Every receptor here comes from a woman aged 40 to 55 in good health and CMV-seronegative.

The chain has TRBV28 and TRBJ1-2, with D unresolved. CDR1 and CDR2 (germline): MDHEN, SYDVKM. The CDR3 runs 13 residues. V gave up 3 bases and J gave up 1 base, with 6 bases separating them. Here the CDR3 DNA reads TGTGCCAGCAGTTTCTCCAGTAACTATGGCTACACCTTC. Amino acids: CASSFSSNYGYTF.

The rearrangement joins TRBV6-1 to TRBJ1-1; D is ambiguous. Trimming stripped 5 bases from V and 1 base from J, with 11 bases between. This CDR3 comprises 14 residues. The germline gives CDR1 MNHNS, CDR2 SASEGT. In DNA, the CDR3 is TGTGCCAGCAGTCCCTCCCTAGGGAACACTGAAGCTTTCTTT. Amino acid sequence: CASSPSLGNTEAFF.

V and J are TRBV7-2 and TRBJ1-2; 8 positions match TRBD1. The CDR3 totals 16 residues. The junction had 8 bases not matched to a gene; V was cut back by 1 base and J by 4 bases. Germline V gene lookup returns CDR1 SGHTA and CDR2 FQGNSA. The CDR3 nucleotides are TGTGCCAGCAGCTTAGGGCAACAGGGGGATGGCTATGGCTACACCTTC. This encodes CASSLGQQGDGYGYTF.

The V gene is TRBV30, the J gene TRBJ2-1, with 12 bases that match TRBD2. V lost 2 bases and J lost 2; bases outside the gene matches: 10. There are 18 residues in the CDR3. CDR1 is GTSNPN and CDR2 is SVGIG in the germline V gene (reference sequence). The CDR3 loop reads CAWSFRTSGKETYNEQFF. CDR3 sequence (DNA): TGTGCCTGGAGTTTTCGGACTAGCGGGAAGGAAACCTACAATGAGCAGTTCTTC.

In nucleotides, the CDR3 is TGTGCCATCAGTGAGTCCCAGTTAGGGGCTAGTAGCACTGAAGCTTTCTTT. Encoded protein: CAISESQLGASSTEAFF. This chain links TRBV10-3 with TRBJ1-1; possibly TRBD1 for D (5 bases). This CDR3 has 17 residues. Looked up from germline, CDR1 is ENHRY and CDR2 is SYGVKD. V was clipped by 0 bases and J by 4 bases, with 18 bases between them.

This chain links TRBV7-2 with TRBJ2-3; unclear D gene. Between the trimmed V and J ends, which lost 2 bases and 4 bases, there was a span of 10 bases. The germline V gene has CDR1 SGHTA and CDR2 FQGNSA. The CDR3 has 14 amino acids. CDR3 sequence: CASSLLRSADTQYF. In nucleotides, the CDR3 is TGTGCCAGCAGCTTACTTCGATCAGCAGATACGCAGTATTTT.

The chain combines TRBV5-6 with TRBJ2-3, with 11 bases matching TRBD2. Germline CDR1 reads SGHDT; CDR2 reads YYEEEE. Germline trimming cut 1 base from V and 2 bases from J; bases unmatched to any gene: 3. There are 16 residues in the CDR3. CDR3 sequence reads: CASSLFSGRDTDTQYF. The CDR3 region has the DNA TGTGCCAGCAGCTTGTTTAGCGGGAGGGACACAGATACGCAGTATTTT.